This T cell receptor beta chain was documented in a study of T cell responses to AZD1222 COVID-19 vaccine. Background on the study: Pooling was applied to second doses at about 4 or about 12 weeks. Study-level results: Donors were largely white British and mainly female; clonal diversity was possibly underestimated. There were repertoire samples only from the period after the peak T cell response. Across the whole spike, CD4 TCRs peaked at regions 160-218 and 743-854.

Assay used: immunoSEQ multiplex PCR; TCRdb lists only in-frame clones, some missing. This sample has roughly 53,000 clones, with 65% to 85% found just once. The V gene lost 5 bases and the J gene lost 4 bases, with 15 bases spanning the gap. This CDR3 has 15 residues. The germline V gene encodes CDR1 SGHAT and CDR2 FQNNGV. As regards this clone: Its antigen is not known.

The sequencing here drew on peripheral blood, taken on day 0 of AZD1222 vaccination. The sequence was obtained from an adult in good health. The chain joins TRBV11-2 to TRBJ1-3; possible D gene TRBD1, 6 bases. The CDR3 sequence is CASSSPGAPGNTIYF. In nucleotides, the CDR3 is TGTGCCAGCAGCAGTCCAGGGGCGCCCGGAAACACCATATATTTT.